The rows below give T cell receptor beta chains drawn from one sample of a study of response to subunit inactivated influenza vaccine. TCRdb re-called the RT-PCR reads with MiXCR, one entry per CDR3 protein. The sample has just over 300,000 distinct CDR3 sequences; around 22% are singletons. Here the sequenced sample was PBMCs from blood, taken approximately 22 months after vaccination. These TCRs come from a man aged 45 to 70 who received an inactivated influenza vaccine. The CDR3 runs from the conserved cysteine through the conserved F or W. D genes are given only for firm matches. Only some rows state a clone size, as once, few, many or a class for expanded clones.

few,NA,14,TRBV12-3/TRBV12-4,TRBJ1-5,TGTGCCAGCAGTTTACTGGGAGCGGGTCAGCCCCAGCATTTT,CASSLLGAGQPQHF
NA,TRBD2,17,TRBV7-2,TRBJ2-1,TGTGCCAGCAGCCCCCGGACTAGCGGGGGGCTTGGGGATGAGCAGTTCTTC,CASSPRTSGGLGDEQFF
NA,NA,13,TRBV10-3,TRBJ1-2,TGTGCCAACAGTACCTCTCCGAACTATGGCTACACCTTC,CANSTSPNYGYTF
NA,NA,12,TRBV3-1,TRBJ2-1,TGTGCCAGCAGCCACCAGGGGGGCGAGCAGTTCTTC,CASSHQGGEQFF
NA,NA,13,TRBV5-5,TRBJ2-5,TGTGCCAGCAGCTTGTTGGGCGTGGAGACCCAGTACTTC,CASSLLGVETQYF
NA,NA,17,TRBV6-1,TRBJ1-6,TGTGCCAGCAGTGAAGCCTGGAACGTCGGTGATAATTCACCCCTCCACTTT,CASSEAWNVGDNSPLHF
NA,NA,15,TRBV20-1,TRBJ1-4,TGCAGTGCTAGAGCCCCCCCGGGGTTTGGCGAAAAACTGTTTTTT,CSARAPPGFGEKLFF
few,NA,14,TRBV10-3,TRBJ1-1,TGTGCCATCAGCGAAGCGGGGGTAGACACTGAAGCTTTCTTT,CAISEAGVDTEAFF
NA,TRBD1,15,TRBV6-5,TRBJ1-2,TGTGCCAGCAGTTATTATGGCGACAGGGGATCAGGCTACACCTTC,CASSYYGDRGSGYTF
NA,TRBD1,15,TRBV7-2,TRBJ1-1,TGTGCCAGCAGCGAGCAGGGACAGAGGGTAGAGAGCGCTTTCTTT,CASSEQGQRVESAFF
many,NA,14,TRBV5-1,TRBJ1-4,TGCGCCAGCAGCGAGACAACAACTAATGAAAAACTGTTTTTT,CASSETTTNEKLFF
many,TRBD1,15,TRBV20-1,TRBJ1-5,TGCAGTGCTCAACCTTACAACAGGGGTCATCAGCCCCAGCATTTT,CSAQPYNRGHQPQHF
NA,NA,11,TRBV20-1,TRBJ2-3,TGCAGTACCCCGTTCACAGATACGCAGTATTTT,CSTPFTDTQYF
few,NA,13,TRBV7-9,TRBJ2-1,TGTGCCAGCAGCTACCCGGCGGGCAATGAGCAGTTCTTC,CASSYPAGNEQFF
NA,TRBD1,16,TRBV11-1,TRBJ2-3,TGTGCCAGCAGCTTGCGGACAGGGGGCGGGACAGATTCGCAGTATTTT,CASSLRTGGGTDSQYF
few,NA,11,TRBV29-1,TRBJ1-3,TGCAGCGCCTCCTCTGGAAACACCATATATTTT,CSASSGNTIYF
NA,TRBD1,15,TRBV5-1,TRBJ1-3,TGCGCCAGCAGCTCAGGACAGGGCTCTGGAAACACCATATATTTT,CASSSGQGSGNTIYF
few,TRBD1,15,TRBV6-1,TRBJ1-1,TGTGCCAGCAGTCAGACAGGGGGCTCGGTCACTGAAGCTTTCTTT,CASSQTGGSVTEAFF
NA,TRBD2,17,TRBV20-1,TRBJ2-1,TGCAGTGCCCACGGACTAGCGGGGGGGGGCTCCTACAATGAGCAGTTCTTC,CSAHGLAGGGSYNEQFF
few,NA,13,TRBV15,TRBJ1-2,TGTGCCACCAGCAGAGATGCGGCATATGGCTACACCTTC,CATSRDAAYGYTF
few,NA,14,TRBV5-1,TRBJ1-1,TGCGCCAGCAGTCAGGGGCGGCCGAACACTGAAGCTTTCTTT,CASSQGRPNTEAFF
NA,NA,13,TRBV20-1,TRBJ1-1,TGCAGTGCTAGAGATTATAGGGGGACTGAAGCTTTCTTT,CSARDYRGTEAFF
NA,NA,15,TRBV12-3/TRBV12-4,TRBJ2-5,TGTGCCAGCACCACGTGGGACAACGACCCGGAGACCCAGTACTTC,CASTTWDNDPETQYF
NA,NA,15,TRBV4-1,TRBJ1-2,TGCGCCAGCAGCCAAGCACAGGTTAACAACTATGGCTACACCTTC,CASSQAQVNNYGYTF
NA,NA,12,TRBV10-3,TRBJ1-2,TGTGCCACCTTAGATCAGGAGTATGGCTACACCTTC,CATLDQEYGYTF
NA,NA,13,TRBV6-5,TRBJ1-6,TGTGCCAGCAGTTACGGGACAACAGCACCCCTCCACTTT,CASSYGTTAPLHF
many,NA,13,TRBV20-1,TRBJ1-1,TGCAGTGCTGACCGGACAGTTTCCACAGAAGCTTTCTTT,CSADRTVSTEAFF
NA,NA,12,TRBV12-3/TRBV12-4,TRBJ2-1,TGTGCCAGCACCATAAGTGGGATGGAGCAGTTCTTC,CASTISGMEQFF
few,NA,14,TRBV7-9,TRBJ2-3,TGTGCCACAAGGGGGGGCCAAAGCACAGATACGCAGTATTTT,CATRGGQSTDTQYF
few,NA,14,TRBV7-2,TRBJ2-5,TGTGCCAGCAGCCCACAGTTGTACCAAGAGACCCAGTACTTC,CASSPQLYQETQYF
NA,NA,16,TRBV3-1,TRBJ2-2,TGTGCCAGCAGCCAAGTAGGGACGGTGAACACCGGGGAGCTGTTTTTT,CASSQVGTVNTGELFF
NA,NA,18,TRBV2,TRBJ1-5,TGTGCCAGCAGTGAATGGACAGCTCCGGGTGCTTCCAATCAGCCCCAGCATTTT,CASSEWTAPGASNQPQHF
NA,NA,13,TRBV4-2,TRBJ2-2,TGTGCCAGCAGCCGGAGTAGGGGGGGGGAGCTGTTTTTT,CASSRSRGGELFF
few,NA,15,TRBV5-1,TRBJ2-3,TGCGCCAGCAGCTGGGCGGTCGTTGGCACAGATACGCAGTATTTT,CASSWAVVGTDTQYF
few,TRBD1,12,TRBV30,TRBJ2-5,TGTGCCGGCCGGGGACAGAGGGAGACCCAGTACTTC,CAGRGQRETQYF
NA,NA,15,TRBV6-1,TRBJ1-4,TGTGCCAGCAGACCACTAGGAAGTCAGAATGAAAAACTGTTTTTT,CASRPLGSQNEKLFF
few,NA,15,TRBV6-1,TRBJ1-5,TGTGCCAGCATGCGAGGAGGACAGTCAAATCAGCCCCAGCATTTT,CASMRGGQSNQPQHF
few,NA,17,TRBV20-1,TRBJ1-3,TGCAGTGCTAGAGATAGTGACAAATTTGCCTCTGGAAACACCATATATTTT,CSARDSDKFASGNTIYF
few,NA,14,TRBV25-1,TRBJ1-1,TGTGCCAGCATAAGAGGAGGGTCGAACACTGAAGCTTTCTTT,CASIRGGSNTEAFF
NA,TRBD2,18,TRBV3-1,TRBJ2-7,TGTGCCAGCAGCCAAACTAGCGGGGGGACTACACGGTCCTACGAGCAGTACTTC,CASSQTSGGTTRSYEQYF
NA,NA,13,TRBV20-1,TRBJ1-1,TGCAGTGCTAGCGGGGGCTTGAACACTGAAGCTTTCTTT,CSASGGLNTEAFF
NA,NA,14,TRBV28,TRBJ2-7,TGTGCCAGCTTAAATCCGGGACAATTCTACGAGCAGTACTTC,CASLNPGQFYEQYF
NA,NA,13,TRBV20-1,TRBJ2-1,TGCAGTGCTAGAAGTCAGGTAGAGGGGCAGCAGTTCTTC,CSARSQVEGQQFF
few,TRBD1,14,TRBV9,TRBJ2-7,TGTGCCAGCAGCGCCCTGGGGACAGGGTTCGAGCAGTACTTC,CASSALGTGFEQYF
NA,NA,13,TRBV10-3,TRBJ2-1,TGTGCCATCAGTGGAAGACCCGAAGGCGAGCAGTTCTTC,CAISGRPEGEQFF
few,TRBD2,15,TRBV7-6,TRBJ2-7,TGTGCCAGCAGCTTAGCAACGGGAGGGGGAGGAGAGCAGTACTTC,CASSLATGGGGEQYF
NA,NA,14,TRBV5-4,TRBJ1-2,TGTGCCAGCAGCTTGGAGGCAGTTAACTATGGCTACACCTTC,CASSLEAVNYGYTF
NA,NA,16,TRBV12-3/TRBV12-4,TRBJ1-5,TGTGCCAGCAGTTTAAGTTCGACAGTTAGCAATCAGCCCCAGCATTTT,CASSLSSTVSNQPQHF
few,NA,15,TRBV20-1,TRBJ1-1,TGCAGTGCTAGAGTCCGGGGGGCGCGGAACACTGAAGCTTTCTTT,CSARVRGARNTEAFF